The clone carrying this T cell receptor (beta chain) occurred a few times. Its antigen is unknown. Germline V gene sequence: CDR1 SNHLY, CDR2 FYNNEI. The CDR3 has 13 residues. Trimming shortened V by 8 bases and J by 2 bases, and 10 bases separated the two germline ends. Here immunoSEQ multiplex PCR was the method, and the copy in TCRdb shows in-frame clones only, minus some. The sample lists some 150,000 clones, around nine tenths seen once, with 6.5% to 8.5% in the top ten. This record belongs to a study of cytomegalovirus exposure and HLA in healthy donors. Turning to the study itself: The 120 validation repertoires matched the roughly 700 first-cohort repertoires in platform, a later analysis reported. General study findings and limits: Within the 100 to 150 validation repertoires, first-cohort TCR clusters tended to co-occur, according to a later analysis. There were a few CMV-associated chains whose specificity for CMV antigens was confirmed in vitro.

The approximately 120-subject validation cohort, separate from the roughly 670-subject first cohort, included the donors. The specimen sequenced was PBMCs. The source is a woman younger than 35 in good health and CMV-seropositive. The genes are TRBV2 and TRBJ1-5; tentatively, D is TRBD1 (6 bases). The CDR3 DNA reads as TGTGCCAGCGAAGAGGGGGGCAATCAGCCCCAGCATTTT. Translated, it gives CASEEGGNQPQHF. Variable domain in full (rest from reference TRBV2 and TRBJ1-5): EPEVTQTPSHQVTQMGQEVILRCVPISNHLYFYWYRQILGQKVEFLVSFYNNEISEKSEIFDDQFSVERPDGSNFTLKIRSTKLEDSAMYFCASEEGGNQPQHFGDGTRLSIL.